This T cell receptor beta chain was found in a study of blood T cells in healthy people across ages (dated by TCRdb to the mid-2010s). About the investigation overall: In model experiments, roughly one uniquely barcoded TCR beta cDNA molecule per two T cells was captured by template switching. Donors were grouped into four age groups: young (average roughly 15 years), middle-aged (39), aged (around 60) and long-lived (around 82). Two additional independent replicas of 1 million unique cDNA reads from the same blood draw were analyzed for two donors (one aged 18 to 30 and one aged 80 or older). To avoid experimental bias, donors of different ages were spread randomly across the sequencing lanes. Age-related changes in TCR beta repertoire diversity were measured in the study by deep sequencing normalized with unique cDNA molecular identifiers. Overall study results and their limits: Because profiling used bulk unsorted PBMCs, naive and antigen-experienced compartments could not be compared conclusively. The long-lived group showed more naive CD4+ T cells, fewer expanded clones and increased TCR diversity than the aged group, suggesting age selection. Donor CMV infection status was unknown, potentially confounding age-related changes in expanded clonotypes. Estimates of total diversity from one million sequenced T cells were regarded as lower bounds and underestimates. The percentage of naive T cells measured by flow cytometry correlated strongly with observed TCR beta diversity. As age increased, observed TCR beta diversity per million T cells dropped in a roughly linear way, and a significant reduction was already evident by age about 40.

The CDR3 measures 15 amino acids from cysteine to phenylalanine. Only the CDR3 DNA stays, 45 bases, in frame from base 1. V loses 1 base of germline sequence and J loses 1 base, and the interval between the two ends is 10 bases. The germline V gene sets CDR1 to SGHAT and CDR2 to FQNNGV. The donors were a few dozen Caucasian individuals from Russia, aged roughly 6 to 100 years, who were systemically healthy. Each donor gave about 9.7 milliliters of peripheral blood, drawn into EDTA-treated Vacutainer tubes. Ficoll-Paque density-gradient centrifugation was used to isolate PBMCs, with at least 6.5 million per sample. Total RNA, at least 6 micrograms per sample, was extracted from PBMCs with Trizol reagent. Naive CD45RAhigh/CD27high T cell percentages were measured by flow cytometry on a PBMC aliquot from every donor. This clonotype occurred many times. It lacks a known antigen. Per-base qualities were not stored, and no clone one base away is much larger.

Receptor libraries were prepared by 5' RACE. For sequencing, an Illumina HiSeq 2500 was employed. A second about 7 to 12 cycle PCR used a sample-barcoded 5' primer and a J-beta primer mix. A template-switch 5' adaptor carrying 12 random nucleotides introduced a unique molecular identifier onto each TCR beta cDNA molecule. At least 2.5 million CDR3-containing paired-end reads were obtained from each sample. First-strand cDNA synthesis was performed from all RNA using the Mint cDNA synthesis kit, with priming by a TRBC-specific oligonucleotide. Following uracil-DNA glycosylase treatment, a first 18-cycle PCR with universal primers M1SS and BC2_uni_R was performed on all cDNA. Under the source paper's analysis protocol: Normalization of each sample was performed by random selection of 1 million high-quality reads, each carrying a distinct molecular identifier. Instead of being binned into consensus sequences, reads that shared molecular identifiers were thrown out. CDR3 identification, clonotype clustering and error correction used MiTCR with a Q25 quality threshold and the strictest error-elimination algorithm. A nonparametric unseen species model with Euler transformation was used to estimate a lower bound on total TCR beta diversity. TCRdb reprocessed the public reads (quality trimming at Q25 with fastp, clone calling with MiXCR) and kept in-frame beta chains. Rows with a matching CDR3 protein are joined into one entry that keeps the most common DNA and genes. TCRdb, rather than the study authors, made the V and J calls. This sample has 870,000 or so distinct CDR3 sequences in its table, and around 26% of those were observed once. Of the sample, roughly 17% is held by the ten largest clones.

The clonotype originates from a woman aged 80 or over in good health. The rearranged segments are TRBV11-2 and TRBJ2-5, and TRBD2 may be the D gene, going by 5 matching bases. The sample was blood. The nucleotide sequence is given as TGTGCCAGCAGCTTAGCTAGCCCCCTCCAAGAGACCCAGTACTTC. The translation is CASSLASPLQETQYF. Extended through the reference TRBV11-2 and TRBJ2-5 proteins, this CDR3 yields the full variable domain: EAGVAQSPRYKIIEKRQSVAFWCNPISGHATLYWYQQILGQGPKLLIQFQNNGVVDDSQLPKDRFSAERLKGVDSTLKIQPAKLEDSAVYLCASSLASPLQETQYFGPGTRLLVL.